These 31 T cell receptor beta chains were sequenced from one sample in a study of blood T cell repertoires in COVID-19. The assay was immunoSEQ multiplex PCR, and TCRdb's table has in-frame clones only and misses some. The sample yields fewer than 500,000 clones, around 87% seen once. The sequenced sample was PBMCs or T cells enriched from blood (not recorded which). Receptors were obtained from a man aged 25-40 years who had recovered from COVID-19.

The gene calls are TRBV19 and TRBJ2-1; TRBD2 matches 8 bases. CDR1 is LNHDA, CDR2 SQIVND, per germline (reference sequence). The ends lost 5 bases at V and 15 bases at J; junction bases unmatched: 15. There are 14 residues in the CDR3. The CDR3 DNA reads as TGTGCCAGTAGTGAGGCGGGGGGACCGCCAGAGGGGTTCTTC. Amino acid sequence: CASSEAGGPPEGFF.

A note on this clone: At the DNA level, this CDR3 is encoded by other sequences in the same sample as well. This sequence joins TRBV4-2 and TRBJ1-2; D is uncertain. This CDR3 is 13 amino acids long. In germline, CDR1 is LGHNA, CDR2 YNFKEQ. V lost 0 bases, J lost 4 bases, and 6 bases lay in between. CDR3 nucleotides: TGTGCCAGCAGCCAAGATGGAGCCTATGGCTACACCTTC. The encoded protein is CASSQDGAYGYTF.

This chain links TRBV4-2 with TRBJ2-3; 7 bases align to TRBD1. With 0 bases clipped from V and 2 bases from J, the junction kept 8 bases outside the gene matches. The germline V gene has CDR1 LGHNA and CDR2 YNFKEQ. CDR3 length equals 17 residues. CDR3 amino acids: CASSQEPRDSPTDTQYF. DNA of the CDR3: TGTGCCAGCAGCCAAGAACCCCGGGACAGTCCCACAGATACGCAGTATTTT.

This rearrangement joins TRBV5-6 to TRBJ1-4; TRBD1 aligns across 9 bases. Germline V lookup: CDR1 SGHDT, CDR2 YYEEEE. The V and J ends lost 0 bases and 6 bases, in that order; junction bases with no gene match: 6. This CDR3 is 16 amino acids long. CDR3 DNA sequence: TGTGCCAGCAGCTTGGCGGCCGGGACAGGGCATGAAAAACTGTTTTTT. Translated: CASSLAAGTGHEKLFF.

V is TRBV6-5 and J is TRBJ1-1; D is possibly TRBD1 (6 bases). The V end lost 8 bases, the J end lost 1 base, and 11 bases lay between the germline ends. Germline assignment: CDR1 MNHEY and CDR2 SVGAGI. The CDR3 extends over 13 amino acids. For the CDR3, the DNA is TGTGCCAGCCAGGGGTTAGGGAACACTGAAGCTTTCTTT. Amino acid sequence: CASQGLGNTEAFF.

CDR3 in amino acids: CAWHHRGGDYGYTF. The CDR3 bases are TGTGCCTGGCACCACAGGGGGGGAGACTATGGCTACACCTTC. V and J are TRBV30 and TRBJ1-2, with 8 bases fitting TRBD1. The CDR3 is 14 amino acids. The trim removed 5 bases at V and 3 bases at J, leaving 8 bases unmatched. Germline V gives CDR1 GTSNPN, CDR2 SVGIG (reference sequence).

This clone occurred once. The chain links TRBV7-8 to TRBJ1-5, with a possible D match to TRBD1 (6 bases). Per germline, CDR1 SGHVS and CDR2 FQNEAQ. V lost 5 bases to trimming and J lost 0 bases, with 11 bases between them. The CDR3 covers 15 residues. This chain's CDR3 is CASSRGQYSNQPQHF. The CDR3 DNA is TGTGCCAGCAGCCGAGGACAGTATAGCAATCAGCCCCAGCATTTT.

This clone was picked up a small number of times. Here the CDR3 reads CASSLSSRYSPTLGQKKYGYTF. CDR3 nucleotides: TGTGCCAGCAGTTTATCATCCCGATACTCCCCAACCCTAGGACAGAAAAAGTATGGCTACACCTTC. This chain connects TRBV27 to TRBJ1-2, with D maybe TRBD1 (6 bases). Looked up from germline, CDR1 is MNHEY and CDR2 is SMNVEV (reference sequence). V was cut by 0 bases and J by 5 bases, with 34 bases left in between. The CDR3 has 22 amino acids.

The gene calls are TRBV5-5 and TRBJ1-5, with D possibly matching TRBD1 (5 bases). In germline, CDR1 is SGHKS, CDR2 YYEKEE (reference sequence). V was cut by 4 bases and J by 0 bases, with 17 bases left in between. The CDR3 totals 17 residues. CDR3 in DNA: TGTGCCAGCAGCCAAGCGGGGGTTATCGGTAGCAATCAGCCCCAGCATTTT. Translation gives CASSQAGVIGSNQPQHF. The whole variable domain, remainder taken from reference TRBV5-5 and TRBJ1-5, is DAGVTQSPTHLIKTRGQQVTLRCSPISGHKSVSWYQQVLGQGPQFIFQYYEKEERGRGNFPDRFSARQFPNYSSELNVNALLLGDSALYLCASSQAGVIGSNQPQHFGDGTRLSIL.

The rearrangement links TRBV5-1 to TRBJ1-1; D is perhaps TRBD1 (6 bases). There are 12 residues in the CDR3. Germline CDR1 and CDR2: SGHRS and YFSETQ. V was pared by 5 bases and J by 11 bases, with 16 bases between. CDR3 sequence: CASRTGQQAAFF. The CDR3 nucleotides read TGCGCCAGCAGAACGGGACAACAGGCCGCTTTCTTT.

The chain recombines TRBV11-2 with TRBJ1-5, with 8 bases fitting TRBD1. Germline assignment: CDR1 SGHAT and CDR2 FQNNGV. CDR3 length equals 15 residues. The V and J ends lost 5 bases and 2 bases, in that order; junction bases with no gene match: 5. CDR3 bases: TGTGCCAGCAGCACCGGACAGGGCGGCAATCAGCCCCAGCATTTT. This gives the protein CASSTGQGGNQPQHF.

The rearrangement joins TRBV3-1 (or the pseudogene TRBV3-2) to TRBJ1-6; TRBD1 might be the D (6 bases). CDR3 size: 13 residues. Germline loops: CDR1 LGHDT, CDR2 YNNKEL (reference sequence). The V end lost 3 bases, the J end lost 12 bases, and 12 bases lay between the germline ends. CDR3 DNA sequence: TGTGCCAGCAGCCAGTCGGGACAACTACCCCTCCACTTT. Protein sequence: CASSQSGQLPLHF.

The V call is TRBV13, the J call TRBJ2-1; 8 bases are a match to TRBD2. Looked up from germline, CDR1 is PRHDT and CDR2 is FYEKMQ (reference sequence). The trim removed 5 bases at V and 7 bases at J, leaving 13 bases unmatched. This CDR3 is built from 16 residues. DNA for the CDR3: TGTGCCAGCAGCCATTCCACGGGGGGGCCTCGTAATGAGCAGTTCTTC. Translation gives CASSHSTGGPRNEQFF.

J is TRBJ1-2 and V is TRBV7-9, with D tentatively TRBD1 (6 bases). The germline V and J ends were trimmed by 5 bases and 6 bases, with 10 bases remaining between them. CDR3 size: 12 residues. CDR1 and CDR2 from the germline V gene are SEHNR and FQNEAQ (reference sequence). The CDR3 region is CASSLNRDGYTF. For the CDR3, the DNA is TGTGCCAGCAGCCTAAACAGGGATGGCTACACCTTC.

The rearrangement uses TRBV18 and TRBJ2-5; 7 bases align to TRBD1. CDR3 length: 18 residues. The V segment lost 6 bases and the J segment 5 bases; nucleotides outside the gene matches: 21. Germline V gene data show CDR1 as KGHSH and CDR2 as LQKENI. Written as DNA, the CDR3 is TGTGCCAGCTCCCGAACGGGACAGCAACCCTATCGTCCGGAGACCCAGTACTTC. Translated: CASSRTGQQPYRPETQYF.

The CDR3 DNA sequence: TGCGCCAGCTCCCTGCACAGGGGCCCCGAGCAGTACTTC. Its protein product is CASSLHRGPEQYF. The rearrangement links TRBV10-1 to TRBJ2-7, with 7 bases identical to TRBD1. Trimming at V came to 8 bases and at J to 6 bases, leaving 10 bases not matched to a gene. Germline-derived CDR1 and CDR2 are WNHNN and SYGVQD (reference sequence). This CDR3 region has 13 residues.

V gene TRBV5-1 combines with J gene TRBJ2-1, with 12 nucleotides matching TRBD2. The CDR3 has 15 amino acids. The V and J ends lost 4 bases and 10 bases, in that order; junction bases with no gene match: 9. From germline, CDR1 is SGHRS and CDR2 YFSETQ. The CDR3, as DNA: TGCGCCAGCAGCGGATCTAGCGGGGGGGCTTGGGAGCAGTTCTTC. Its translation: CASSGSSGGAWEQFF.

This chain uses TRBV6-1 with TRBJ2-7; D call uncertain. CDR3 length: 15 amino acids. V gave up 2 bases and J gave up 2 bases, with 13 bases separating them. Looked up from germline, CDR1 is MNHNS and CDR2 is SASEGT. Written as DNA, the CDR3 is TGTGCCAGCAGTGAAATGTCCCACCGAGCCTACGAGCAGTACTTC. This codes for CASSEMSHRAYEQYF.

The chain combines TRBV2 with TRBJ1-1; perhaps TRBD1 as D (5 bases). The V gene lost 8 bases and the J gene lost 8 bases, with 12 bases spanning the gap. CDR1 SNHLY and CDR2 FYNNEI come from the germline V gene. The length of the CDR3 is 11 residues. CDR3 loop: CASDATEEAFF. In nucleotides, the CDR3 is TGTGCCAGCGATGCGACAGAAGAAGCTTTCTTT.

The genes are TRBV7-8 and TRBJ2-7; 7 bases match TRBD1. With V trimmed by 5 bases and J by 6 bases, 16 bases remained unmatched. This CDR3 is 16 amino acids long. CDR1 is SGHVS, CDR2 FQNEAQ, per germline. The CDR3: CASSPLFRDSFPEQYF. In DNA, the CDR3 is TGTGCCAGCAGCCCATTATTCCGGGACAGCTTTCCCGAGCAGTACTTC. Complete variable domain (other parts from reference TRBV7-8 and TRBJ2-7): GAGVSQSPRYKVAKRGQDVALRCDPISGHVSLFWYQQALGQGPEFLTYFQNEAQLDKSGLPSDRFFAERPEGSVSTLKIQRTQQEDSAVYLCASSPLFRDSFPEQYFGPGTRLTVT.

For this clone: A read error may produce the germline difference seen at one junction end. V is TRBV7-9 and J is TRBJ2-1; maybe TRBD2 (6 bases). The germline V gene encodes CDR1 SEHNR and CDR2 FQNEAQ (reference sequence). There are 15 residues in the CDR3. The CDR3 sequence is CAGSLVGGSYNEQFF. The CDR3 bases are TGTGCCGGCAGCTTAGTGGGGGGTTCCTACAATGAGCAGTTCTTC.

CDR3 in amino acids: CASSMRGQYITDTQYF. The CDR3, as DNA: TGTGCCAGTAGTATGCGCGGACAGTACATCACAGATACGCAGTATTTT. V gene TRBV19 combines with J gene TRBJ2-3; TRBD1 is a possible D gene (6 bases). This CDR3 has 16 amino acids. The germline V gene has CDR1 LNHDA and CDR2 SQIVND (reference sequence). Between the trimmed V and J ends, which lost 3 bases and 2 bases, there was a span of 15 bases.

This chain uses TRBV7-9 with TRBJ2-1; tentatively, D is TRBD1 (6 bases). The CDR3 loop spans 13 amino acids. CDR1 SEHNR and CDR2 FQNEAQ come from the germline V gene (reference sequence). V was trimmed by 4 bases and J by 15 bases, leaving 19 bases between them. The CDR3 coding sequence is TGTGCCAGCAGCTCCCAGGGGACCCCTCGGGGGTTCTTC. Residues: CASSSQGTPRGFF. Together with reference TRBV7-9 and TRBJ2-1, the CDR3 gives the full variable domain: DTGVSQNPRHKITKRGQNVTFRCDPISEHNRLYWYRQTLGQGPEFLTYFQNEAQLEKSRLLSDRFSAERPKGSFSTLEIQRTEQGDSAMYLCASSSQGTPRGFFGPGTRLTVL.

CDR3 nucleotides: TGTGCCAGTAGTATAGACCCCTTCGCCAGGGGAGATCAGCCCCAGCATTTT. Translating gives CASSIDPFARGDQPQHF. The J gene is TRBJ1-5, the V gene TRBV19; possibly TRBD1 for D (6 bases). The CDR3 consists of 17 residues. The germline V and J ends were trimmed by 0 bases and 5 bases, with 17 bases remaining between them. The germline CDR1 and CDR2 sequences are LNHDA and SQIVND (reference sequence). Variable domain in full (rest from reference TRBV19 and TRBJ1-5): DGGITQSPKYLFRKEGQNVTLSCEQNLNHDAMYWYRQDPGQGLRLIYYSQIVNDFQKGDIAEGYSVSREKKESFPLTVTSAQKNPTAFYLCASSIDPFARGDQPQHFGDGTRLSIL.

V usage is TRBV7-9 and J usage is TRBJ2-5, with TRBD1 identical over 7 bases. Germline CDR1 is SEHNR and CDR2 is FQNEAQ (reference sequence). The CDR3 has 14 amino acids. Losses at the gene ends were 5 bases for V and 4 bases for J; bases not matched to a gene: 7. CDR3 DNA: TGTGCCAGCAGCCTCGGACAGGCTAGAGAGACCCAGTACTTC. Protein sequence: CASSLGQARETQYF.

The chain uses TRBV30 and TRBJ2-1, with 8 positions matching TRBD2. Germline assignment: CDR1 GTSNPN and CDR2 SVGIG (reference sequence). The CDR3 consists of 12 residues. The junction had 3 bases not matched to a gene; V was cut back by 4 bases and J by 7 bases. The CDR3 loop is CAWNLAGNEQFF. Written as DNA, the CDR3 is TGTGCCTGGAATTTAGCGGGGAATGAGCAGTTCTTC.

This clone was detected only once. J is TRBJ2-7 and V is TRBV5-6, with D possibly matching TRBD1 (7 bases). Germline V gene lookup returns CDR1 SGHDT and CDR2 YYEEEE. The CDR3 runs to 14 residues. Deletions cut 3 bases from V and 3 bases from J, with 13 bases between. The DNA of the CDR3 is TGTGCCAGCAGCTGGGGGGACAGCCACTACGAGCAGTACTTC. As protein: CASSWGDSHYEQYF.

The chain joins TRBV7-2 to TRBJ1-3; no reliable D call. Germline lookup yields CDR1 SGHTA and CDR2 FQGNSA. This CDR3 has 14 amino acids. Between the trimmed V and J ends, which lost 6 bases and 1 base, there was a span of 10 bases. DNA for the CDR3: TGTGCCAGCAGTCATCAGGTTTCTGGAAACACCATATATTTT. Protein product: CASSHQVSGNTIYF.

With regard to this clone: Within the sample, other DNA sequences also encode this same CDR3. The chain links TRBV18 to TRBJ1-1; D ambiguous. Germline V gene sequence: CDR1 KGHSH, CDR2 LQKENI. V lost 2 bases, J lost 4 bases, and 8 bases lay in between. CDR3 length equals 13 residues. CDR3 DNA: TGTGCCAGCTCACCAACTGTCGGCACTGAAGCTTTCTTT. It yields the protein CASSPTVGTEAFF.

This chain joins TRBV4-2 and TRBJ1-2, with 7 bases matching TRBD1. The trim removed 6 bases at V and 5 bases at J, leaving 6 bases unmatched. The CDR3 is 13 amino acids. Looked up from germline, CDR1 is LGHNA and CDR2 is YNFKEQ. The CDR3 DNA sequence: TGTGCCAGCAGTGATTCAGGGGGTTATGGCTACACCTTC. Translation: CASSDSGGYGYTF.

This chain connects TRBV6-5 to TRBJ1-5; D unresolved. The ends were cut back, 6 bases at V and 0 bases at J, with 12 bases in the middle. Germline CDR1 and CDR2: MNHEY and SVGAGI. The length of the CDR3 is 15 residues. CDR3 coding DNA: TGTGCCAGCAGAACTTCTAGTTATAGCAATCAGCCCCAGCATTTT. Protein product: CASRTSSYSNQPQHF.